This TCR beta chain was captured in a study of blood T cells in healthy people across ages. V dropped 3 bases and J dropped 7; count of bases not matched to a gene: 5. Germline V gene sequence: CDR1 SQVTM, CDR2 ANQGSEA. This CDR3 is built from 12 residues. This clonotype showed up just a few times. A J-beta primer mix and a sample-barcoded 5' primer were used in a second PCR of about 7 to 11 cycles. Every sample returned 3 million or more CDR3-containing paired-end reads. A single record per CDR3 protein comes from TCRdb applying MiXCR to the 5' RACE reads. The table shows roughly 700,000 distinct CDR3 sequences, with approximately 25% occurring only once. This same sample was also part of a study on T cells of mothers and their children. That work contributes: Nine systemically healthy Caucasian donors: three mothers, six children.

Sequencing was performed on blood. The chain recombines TRBV29-1 with TRBJ1-1; 7 nucleotides align to TRBD1. The clonotype originates from a boy aged 10-17 years in good health. CDR3 nucleotide sequence: TGCAGCGTTGAGAAAGGGACAGTTGAAGCTTTCTTT. Translation gives CSVEKGTVEAFF.